These 16 T cell receptor beta chains were all obtained from the same sample, sequenced in a study of T cell responses to AZD1222 COVID-19 vaccine. The protocol was immunoSEQ multiplex PCR, while the TCRdb copy is restricted to in-frame clones and leaves out a portion. The sample shows some 88,000 clones, just over 90% of them seen only once. This specimen consisted of peripheral blood, obtained on day 0 of AZD1222 vaccination. These receptors all stem from an adult in good health.

This chain uses TRBV5-4 with TRBJ1-2; D is unclear. The CDR3 covers 14 residues. V was clipped by 4 bases and J by 7 bases, with 17 bases between them. The germline gives CDR1 SGHNT, CDR2 YYREEE (reference sequence). CDR3 in DNA: TGTGCCAGCAGCCTAGGCCGGGAGGTGCGTGGCTACACCTTC. This gives the protein CASSLGREVRGYTF.

The V call is TRBV10-3, the J call TRBJ2-3; no firm D call. The CDR3 covers 14 residues. Germline V lookup: CDR1 ENHRY, CDR2 SYGVKD. Trimming removed 4 bases at V and 1 base at J, with 9 bases between. CDR3 sequence reads: CAISGTAGTDTQYF. CDR3 DNA sequence: TGTGCCATCAGTGGGACCGCGGGCACAGATACGCAGTATTTT.

This sequence joins TRBV28 and TRBJ1-1, with D unresolved. V lost 4 bases and J 0 bases, leaving 9 bases between the germline ends. The CDR3 is 14 residues long. Germline V CDR1 and CDR2: MDHEN, SYDVKM. CDR3 loop: CASSSPPLNTEAFF. The CDR3 DNA is TGTGCCAGCAGTTCTCCCCCTCTGAACACTGAAGCTTTCTTT. Drawing the rest from reference TRBV28 and TRBJ1-1, the complete variable domain is DVKVTQSSRYLVKRTGEKVFLECVQDMDHENMFWYRQDPGLGLRLIYFSYDVKMKEKGDIPEGYSVSREKKERFSLILESASTNQTSMYLCASSSPPLNTEAFFGQGTRLTVV.

The V call is TRBV15, the J call TRBJ1-3; possibly TRBD1 for D (6 bases). This CDR3 has 15 amino acids. V was cut by 0 bases and J by 4 bases, with 10 bases left in between. Germline CDR1 is LNHNV and CDR2 is YYDKDF (reference sequence). The CDR3 sequence is CATSRDGGLGNTIYF. The CDR3 bases are TGTGCCACCAGCAGAGATGGGGGGCTAGGAAACACCATATATTTT.

The gene calls are TRBV7-3 and TRBJ2-1, with 14 nucleotides matching TRBD2. V shed 5 bases, J shed 9 bases, and the junction held 6 bases outside the gene matches. The germline V gene encodes CDR1 SGHTA and CDR2 FQGTGA. This CDR3 contains 15 residues. CDR3: CASSPGLAGVGEQFF. The DNA for the CDR3 is TGTGCCAGCAGCCCGGGACTAGCGGGAGTGGGTGAGCAGTTCTTC.

Only one count was recorded for this clone. V gene TRBV19 combines with J gene TRBJ2-1, with D hard to call. Per the germline V gene, CDR1 is LNHDA and CDR2 is SQIVND (reference sequence). The CDR3 runs to 12 residues. Trimming left V 5 bases short and J 2 bases short, with 4 bases between. As DNA, the CDR3 is TGTGCCAGTAGTGGGACCTACAATGAGCAGTTCTTC. Translating gives CASSGTYNEQFF.

This chain uses TRBV4-1 with TRBJ1-1; D gene unclear. The CDR3 is made up of 15 amino acids. Germline V gene sequence: CDR1 MGHRA, CDR2 YSYEKL. Between the trimmed V and J ends, which lost 4 bases and 1 base, there was a span of 13 bases. This chain's CDR3 is CASSLPTGGNTEAFF. As DNA, the CDR3 is TGCGCCAGCAGCCTCCCTACGGGCGGGAACACTGAAGCTTTCTTT.

The chain has TRBV28 and TRBJ2-3, with D uncertain. V dropped 5 bases and J dropped 5 bases, with 5 bases sitting between them. Germline V gives CDR1 MDHEN, CDR2 SYDVKM. The CDR3 totals 11 residues. This chain's CDR3 is CASSKGDTQYF. The CDR3 DNA reads as TGTGCCAGCAGTAAGGGAGATACGCAGTATTTT.

The chain couples TRBV7-9 to TRBJ2-7, with TRBD2 as a possible D gene (6 bases). V was clipped by 1 base and J by 0 bases, with 10 bases between them. This CDR3 spans 15 amino acids. CDR1 is SEHNR, CDR2 FQNEAQ, per germline (reference sequence). The CDR3 region is CASSLETSPSYEQYF. The CDR3 DNA sequence: TGTGCCAGCAGCTTAGAGACTAGTCCCTCCTACGAGCAGTACTTC.

The rearrangement joins TRBV15 to TRBJ1-2; perhaps TRBD1 as D (5 bases). The germline V gene has CDR1 LNHNV and CDR2 YYDKDF (reference sequence). The CDR3 has 14 residues. V was trimmed by 1 base and J by 2 bases, leaving 8 bases between them. Here the CDR3 DNA reads TGTGCCACCAGCAGAGGGCAGGGAAACTATGGCTACACCTTC. As protein: CATSRGQGNYGYTF.

This chain connects TRBV3-1 (or the pseudogene TRBV3-2) to TRBJ1-5, with a tentative D call TRBD1 (5 bases). CDR1 LGHDT and CDR2 YNNKEL come from the germline V gene (reference sequence). The CDR3 is made up of 15 amino acids. The ends were cut back, 1 base at V and 5 bases at J, with 12 bases in the middle. The CDR3 protein is CASSQAGQGHQPQHF. In nucleotides, the CDR3 is TGTGCCAGCAGCCAAGCTGGGCAGGGTCATCAGCCCCAGCATTTT.

The CDR3 loop reads CAISGSDAGLNTEAFF. For the CDR3, the DNA is TGTGCCATCAGTGGGTCAGATGCAGGTTTGAACACTGAAGCTTTCTTT. V gene TRBV10-3 combines with J gene TRBJ1-1; unclear D gene. V lost 4 bases and J 0 bases, leaving 15 bases between the germline ends. The CDR3 is 16 residues long. The germline CDR1 and CDR2 sequences are ENHRY and SYGVKD.

The gene calls are TRBV18 and TRBJ1-2; 9 bases match TRBD1. Germline V lookup: CDR1 KGHSH, CDR2 LQKENI. The V gene end was trimmed by 8 bases and the J gene end by 3 bases; junction bases not matched to a gene: 7. This CDR3 spans 14 amino acids. CDR3 DNA: TGTGCCAGCACCAACAGGGGGCTGGACTATGGCTACACCTTC. Its protein product is CASTNRGLDYGYTF.

The genes are TRBV5-8 and TRBJ1-1; D unresolved. The CDR3 has 13 amino acids. V lost 4 bases, J lost 2 bases, and 9 bases lay in between. Germline-derived CDR1 and CDR2 are SGHTS and YDEGEE. The CDR3 reads CASSPIINTEAFF. CDR3 DNA: TGTGCCAGCAGCCCAATCATCAACACTGAAGCTTTCTTT.

The chain couples TRBV5-5 to TRBJ2-7; TRBD2 matches 8 bases. V dropped 4 bases and J dropped 3; count of bases not matched to a gene: 6. CDR1 is SGHKS and CDR2 is YYEKEE in the germline V gene (reference sequence). CDR3 length: 14 amino acids. The CDR3 spells CASSLRGLDYEQYF. The CDR3 nucleotides are TGTGCCAGCAGCCTAAGGGGACTAGACTACGAGCAGTACTTC.

The V and J genes are TRBV4-1 and TRBJ1-1; D unresolved. Germline lookup yields CDR1 MGHRA and CDR2 YSYEKL. This CDR3 has 14 amino acids. Deletions cut 2 bases from V and 2 bases from J, with 9 bases between. The CDR3 sequence is CASSQWVLNTEAFF. CDR3 DNA sequence: TGCGCCAGCAGCCAATGGGTTTTAAACACTGAAGCTTTCTTT.